This T cell receptor (beta chain) derives from a study of T cell repertoires in cytomegalovirus infection (dated by TCRdb to between 2018 and 2020). Turning to the overall study: Because public TCR beta signatures pointed to carriage of CMV infection together with the matching HLA type, the HLA type of each donor mattered for the analysis. Points the paper makes about the study in general: Cumulative frequency of public TCR beta family members discriminated carriers of CMV infection plus the relevant HLA type in this cohort and an independent roughly 330-donor cohort. The ex vivo response was dominated by HLA-C-restricted CMV-specific TCR beta clonotypes, and the single most frequent clonotype in two of eight donors was supplied by these HLA-C-restricted clonotypes.

There are 15 amino acids in the CDR3, from cysteine to phenylalanine inclusive. The kept DNA is CDR3 alone, 45 bases in frame from the first base. As encoded in the germline V gene, CDR1 is SGHVS while CDR2 is FQNEAQ. These reads were obtained on an Illumina HiSeq 1500. The public reads were run again by TCRdb, first through fastp at Q25 and then through MiXCR, and only productive beta chains were kept. Each record represents a unique CDR3 protein, reported with the most common genes and DNA among its rows. A total of hundreds of thousands of distinct CDR3 sequences appear in this sample, approximately 24% of them only once. Clones ranked in the top ten supply under 8.5% of the sample. On this clonotype itself: It lacks a known antigen. A much more abundant neighbour one base away suggests this may be a read error.

Recombination connected TRBV7-8 to TRBJ2-7; the D element could tentatively be TRBD1 or TRBD2, as 6 bases agree for each. This TCR was sampled from a human donor in good health (CMV status not recorded). Some clones in this sample may be carry-over from other donors' samples. Sequenced input: CD8+ T cells from PBMCs. The CDR3 is CANSFGSGARNEQYF. The DNA reads as follows: TGTGCCAACAGCTTTGGTTCGGGGGCGAGGAACGAGCAGTACTTC.